The TCR beta chain described here comes from a study of blood T cell repertoires in COVID-19. On the study more broadly: Some COVID-19 samples were acute and others convalescent; all came from the United States, Italy and Spain. PBMCs, B-cell-depleted T cells, or T cells were the source of the cDNA or gDNA that made up the material.

Looked up from germline, CDR1 is SGHTA and CDR2 is FQGNSA. The V and J ends lost 0 bases and 8 bases respectively, with 8 bases between them. The CDR3 covers 13 residues. Using immunoSEQ multiplex PCR, the repertoire was profiled, and TCRdb retains in-frame clones only, with some absent. The sample has a few hundred thousand clones, 86% seen once. This sequence was found in a man aged 18 to 35 with active or convalescent COVID-19. Source material: peripheral blood. The V gene is TRBV7-2, the J gene TRBJ2-4, with D unclear. CDR3 nucleotide sequence: TGTGCCAGCAGCTTAGCACGGGTCGACATTCAGTACTTC. Its protein product is CASSLARVDIQYF.